This T cell receptor beta chain stems from a study of T cell repertoires in cytomegalovirus infection. TCRdb reprocessed the reads with MiXCR, giving one entry per CDR3 protein. The sample lists roughly 100,000 distinct CDR3 sequences; approximately 16% were seen once. Worth noting for this clonotype: Its antigen is not known.

Findings of the study overall: The study found HLA-C-restricted CMV-specific TCR beta clonotypes dominating the ex vivo response.

This CDR3 is 16 amino acids long. The junction had 14 bases not matched to a gene; V was cut back by 2 bases and J by 9 bases. Per the germline V gene, CDR1 is KGHSH and CDR2 is LQKENI. This TCR derives from a human donor in good health (CMV status not recorded). Some clones in this sample may be carry-over from other donors' samples. The sample consisted of PBMCs. The V call is TRBV18, the J call TRBJ2-7; 9 bases map to TRBD2. The CDR3: CASSPSGTSIPNGQYF. DNA of the CDR3: TGTGCCAGCTCACCATCCGGGACTAGCATTCCCAACGGGCAGTACTTC.